Included here is one T cell receptor (beta chain) sequence, with context. It has no known antigen specificity. No qualities accompany the bases; no much larger clone lies one base away. The data were obtained in a study of brain T cells in children with intractable seizures (dated by TCRdb to the early 2020s). Looking at the study overall: Resected brain tissue from some 53 pediatric epilepsy surgery cases was first screened for immune gene transcripts using a NanoString immunology panel. About 70% of the 12 selected surgery cases also had pre-surgery blood sequenced, which left four cases with brain tissue only. Here is what the overall study found, with its caveats: The patients' HCMV serostatus was not known, and viral specificity was inferred solely from CDR3 sequence similarity. Because sequencing depth differed between pre- and post-surgery blood, the absence of clones from the pre-surgery sample may reflect undersampling.

TCR beta chain sequences were generated from genomic DNA using the immunoSEQ assay. As for the authors' bioinformatics: Any CDR3 sequence that did not begin with the conserved framework cysteine at position 104 was removed by hand. Clonality was calculated as one minus the normalized Shannon's Diversity Index, with values ranging from 0 (maximal diversity) to 1 (oligoclonal). To check whether a given CDR3 had different frequencies in two samples, for example brain versus blood, chi-squared comparison-of-proportions tests were used. Public clonotypes were identified through searches of immuneACCESS, and similarity to known antiviral clonotypes was evaluated with the VDJdb browser. The table comes from immuneACCESS by way of TCRdb, which keeps in-frame sequences with V and J called. Part of the clones is missing from these tables; in studies checked, under half for an unresolved V gene and the rest for unknown reasons. That table is the source of V, J and clone size, and D and trimming were worked out from the DNA. Within this sample are 60,000 to 85,000 clones, with 85% to 95% of them counted one time only. In total, the top ten clones hold under 2% of the sample.

V was cut back by 0 bases and J by 4 bases, leaving a gap of 13 bases between them. For CDR1 and CDR2, the germline V gene lists MNHEY and SVGAGI. The CDR3 sequence holds 15 residues, the cysteine and phenylalanine included. Kept here is only the CDR3 DNA, which spans 45 bases and is read in frame from base 1. The label giving this sample's time point can be read as: resected brain tissue, or blood drawn just prior to surgery. Surgery cases with the highest brain T cell transcript signatures were selected for TCR beta chain sequencing of brain tissue and, where available, blood. Patients had been treated with at least one anti-epileptic drug before surgery. The TCR-sequenced patients were children whose drug-resistant epilepsy was caused by tuberous sclerosis complex, focal cortical dysplasia, Rasmussen encephalitis or hemimegalencephaly. Bulk genomic DNA was isolated from unsorted brain tissue and whole blood using the Monarch genomic DNA purification kit.

The V gene is TRBV6-5 and the J gene is TRBJ2-7; the D gene is possibly TRBD1 or TRBD2, each agreeing over 6 bases. The sample was peripheral blood, taken at surgery. The clonotype was recovered from a boy in the first two years of life with tuberous sclerosis and intractable seizures. The nucleotide sequence reads as follows: TGTGCCAGCAGTTACTCGTTGGGGGGCACTTACGAGCAGTACTTC. This sequence encodes CASSYSLGGTYEQYF.